Sequencing of this T cell receptor (beta chain) was carried out in a study of cytomegalovirus exposure and HLA in healthy donors. This PCR relied on a set of 60 Vbeta primers and 13 Jbeta primers. Authors' processing steps: The authors later counted tens of millions of unique TCR beta chains, approximately 12 million of them shared. Sequencing was performed with immunoSEQ multiplex PCR; in TCRdb, only in-frame clones are kept and a portion is missing. The V and J calls and clone size are taken from that table; D and trimming were inferred from the DNA. The sample shows under 200,000 clones, approximately 84% of them seen only once. Notes on this clone: The target antigen is unknown.

Study-wide findings and caveats: Sequencing likely generated an artifact that appeared as a cluster of highly shared sequence variants. Being productive about 87% or about 30% of the time was typical of most TCR beta V segments in an earlier analysis. Most TCR sequences were seen very rarely across donors, but some public TCRs occurred in many.

This CDR3 spans 15 amino acids. Per the germline V gene, CDR1 is MGHRA and CDR2 is YSYEKL. Trimming took 2 bases from V and 12 from J; bases not matched to a gene: 13. The TCR comes from a woman in her forties or fifties in good health and CMV-seropositive. The source material was PBMCs. This chain joins TRBV4-1 and TRBJ1-2; 9 positions match TRBD1. Here the CDR3 DNA reads TGCGCCAGCAGCCAACCAGTCCCGGGACAGGGCCCGGACACCTTC. This codes for CASSQPVPGQGPDTF.